What follows are 30 T cell receptor beta chains derived from one specimen sequenced in a study of blood T cells in healthy people across ages. Through a sample-barcoded 5' primer and a J-beta primer mix, a second PCR was run for about 6 to 11 cycles. Using its own MiXCR run on the 5' RACE reads, TCRdb lists one record per CDR3 protein. Of roughly 1.5 million distinct CDR3 sequences in the sample, 42% are singletons; the top ten hold approximately 4.1%. Sequencing used blood. These receptors were obtained from a woman between 18 and 29 years old in good health.

This clonotype turned up a few times. The gene calls are TRBV7-9 and TRBJ1-2, with 8 bases that match TRBD1. Germline CDR1 reads SEHNR; CDR2 reads FQNEAQ (reference sequence). This CDR3 is 12 amino acids long. With V trimmed by 3 bases and J by 8 bases, 2 bases remained unmatched. The CDR3 DNA follows: TGTGCCAGCAGCTTCACAGGGGGAGGCTACACCTTC. This gives the protein CASSFTGGGYTF.

The rearrangement joins TRBV14 to TRBJ2-3; D may be TRBD1 or TRBD2 (5 bases each). With 0 bases removed from V and 6 bases from J, the gap between germline ends came to 10 bases. CDR1 is SGHDN, CDR2 FVKESK, per germline. The CDR3 extends over 14 amino acids. The CDR3 DNA follows: TGTGCCAGCAGCCAAGATTGGGGGTTGGATACGCAGTATTTT. This gives the protein CASSQDWGLDTQYF. The full variable domain, in which reference TRBV14 and TRBJ2-3 provide the parts outside the CDR3, is EAGVTQFPSHSVIEKGQTVTLRCDPISGHDNLYWYRRVMGKEIKFLLHFVKESKQDESGMPNNRFLAERTGGTYSTLKVQPAELEDSGVYFCASSQDWGLDTQYFGPGTRLTVL.

In DNA form, the CDR3 reads TGTGCCATCCGGAGGGACAGGAGCACCTACGAGCAGTACTTC. Encoded protein: CAIRRDRSTYEQYF. The chain is built from TRBV2 and TRBJ2-7, with 8 nucleotides matching TRBD1. Germline assignment: CDR1 SNHLY and CDR2 FYNNEI. This CDR3 contains 14 residues. J gave up 2 bases and V 10 bases, and 10 bases lay outside the gene matches.

The chain couples TRBV29-1 to TRBJ2-7, with 10 bases matching TRBD1. The germline V gene encodes CDR1 SQVTM and CDR2 ANQGSEA. The CDR3 loop spans 12 amino acids. The J segment lost 3 bases and the V segment lost 7 bases, leaving 3 bases of the junction unmatched. This CDR3 reads CSAGQGIYEQYF. In nucleotides, the CDR3 is TGCAGCGCGGGACAGGGGATCTACGAGCAGTACTTC.

This chain links TRBV7-2 with TRBJ1-1; D perhaps matches TRBD1 (5 bases). The germline CDR1 and CDR2 sequences are SGHTA and FQGNSA. V was trimmed by 4 bases and J by 2 bases, leaving 11 bases between them. The CDR3 has 14 amino acids. CDR3 protein: CASSSGTFNTEAFF. In DNA, the CDR3 is TGTGCCAGCAGCTCCGGGACGTTTAACACTGAAGCTTTCTTT. Using reference TRBV7-2 and TRBJ1-1 for the parts outside the CDR3, the full variable domain is GAGVSQSPSNKVTEKGKDVELRCDPISGHTALYWYRQSLGQGLEFLIYFQGNSAPDKSGLPSDRFSAERTGGSVSTLTIQRTQQEDSAVYLCASSSGTFNTEAFFGQGTRLTVV.

V gene TRBV20-1 combines with J gene TRBJ2-1; TRBD2 matches 14 bases. The CDR3 length is 16 residues. Germline values: CDR1 DFQATT, CDR2 SNEGSKA (reference sequence). V was clipped by 5 bases and J by 3 bases; unmatched bases: 6. Here the CDR3 DNA reads TGCAGTGCTGGCGGGACTAGCGGGGGTGGCTACAATGAGCAGTTCTTC. Protein: CSAGGTSGGGYNEQFF.

The chain links TRBV5-5 to TRBJ1-6; D uncertain. Germline V CDR1 and CDR2: SGHKS, YYEKEE (reference sequence). V was cut by 2 bases and J by 6 bases, with 12 bases left in between. The CDR3 has 15 residues. CDR3 coding DNA: TGTGCCAGCAGCTTCTCCGAATTGGGTAATTCACCCCTCCACTTT. Its protein product is CASSFSELGNSPLHF.

The J gene is TRBJ1-4, the V gene TRBV29-1; the D gene is possibly TRBD1 (6 bases). The germline V gene has CDR1 SQVTM and CDR2 ANQGSEA. V shed 4 bases and J shed 0 bases, with 12 bases lying between them. This CDR3 has 15 residues. CDR3 sequence (DNA): TGCAGCGTTGGTAACAGGGCTGCAACTAATGAAAAACTGTTTTTT. Translating it yields CSVGNRAATNEKLFF.

This clonotype occurred a few times. The V and J genes are TRBV27 and TRBJ1-5, with 8 bases that match TRBD1. CDR1 is MNHEY and CDR2 is SMNVEV in the germline V gene (reference sequence). CDR3 length: 15 residues. Trimming removed 3 bases from V and 3 bases from J; junction bases left unmatched: 4. The CDR3 coding sequence is TGTGCCAGCAGTTTCCAGGGGGCCTTCAATCAGCCCCAGCATTTT. Translation gives CASSFQGAFNQPQHF.

The sample holds a few counts of this clonotype. The chain is built from TRBV5-4 and TRBJ2-7; no definite D call. The CDR3 length is 13 residues. With 1 base removed from V and 3 bases from J, the gap between germline ends came to 8 bases. CDR1 SGHNT and CDR2 YYREEE come from the germline V gene (reference sequence). CDR3 bases: TGTGCCAGCAGCTTGAATGTGGACTACGAGCAGTACTTC. This sequence encodes CASSLNVDYEQYF.

The chain is built from TRBV27 and TRBJ2-7; 10 bases agree with TRBD2. The germline gives CDR1 MNHEY, CDR2 SMNVEV (reference sequence). The CDR3 spans 14 residues. The J segment lost 7 bases and the V segment lost 7 bases, leaving 10 bases of the junction unmatched. CDR3 region: CASNGLAGVGEQYF. The CDR3 bases are TGTGCCAGCAATGGGCTAGCGGGAGTCGGGGAGCAGTACTTC.

About this clonotype itself: At one end the junction does not follow the germline gene, possibly because of a read error. The chain employs TRBV28 and TRBJ2-3; D is uncertain. The CDR3 has 11 amino acids. Germline lookup yields CDR1 MDHEN and CDR2 SYDVKM. The CDR3 DNA reads as TGTGCCAGCAGTTTTGCAGATGCGCAGTATTTT. It encodes CASSFADAQYF.

This chain's CDR3 is CSAIEGGRFYGYTF. CDR3 nucleotide sequence: TGCAGTGCTATAGAGGGGGGGCGGTTCTATGGCTACACCTTC. The chain couples TRBV20-1 to TRBJ1-2; TRBD1 is a possible D gene (6 bases). CDR3 size: 14 residues. Looked up from germline, CDR1 is DFQATT and CDR2 is SNEGSKA (reference sequence). V lost 4 bases and J 4 bases, leaving 16 bases between the germline ends.

Only a few counts were recorded for this clonotype. The chain joins TRBV29-1 to TRBJ2-7; D may correspond to TRBD1 or TRBD2 (6 bases each). Between the trimmed V and J ends, which lost 4 bases and 2 bases, there was a span of 15 bases. Germline V gives CDR1 SQVTM, CDR2 ANQGSEA. This CDR3 region has 14 residues. For the CDR3, the DNA is TGCAGCGTTGGGGGGGCGGCCAGACCCTACGAGCAGTACTTC. It yields the protein CSVGGAARPYEQYF.

This sequence joins TRBV20-1 and TRBJ2-3; TRBD2 aligns across 10 bases. With 7 bases clipped from V and 4 bases from J, the junction kept 17 bases outside the gene matches. Germline values: CDR1 DFQATT, CDR2 SNEGSKA (reference sequence). This CDR3 is 17 amino acids long. The CDR3, as DNA: TGCAGTGGTTCGTGGCTAGCGGGAGCGGGGAGGCCAGATACGCAGTATTTT. Amino acid sequence: CSGSWLAGAGRPDTQYF.

The genes are TRBV12-3 or TRBV12-4 and TRBJ2-3; D is uncertain. The germline V and J ends were trimmed by 7 bases and 1 base, with 15 bases remaining between them. This CDR3 contains 15 residues. CDR3 bases: TGTGCCAGCAACCCCGCGAAGGGTGGCACAGATACGCAGTATTTT. It codes for CASNPAKGGTDTQYF.

This clonotype came up many times. This rearrangement joins TRBV28 to TRBJ1-2, with D uncertain. The V gene's germline CDR1 is MDHEN and CDR2 SYDVKM. V lost 3 bases, J lost 2 bases, and 4 bases lay in between. The CDR3 is 12 amino acids. CDR3 sequence: CASSFLNYGYTF. The CDR3, as DNA: TGTGCCAGCAGTTTTTTGAACTATGGCTACACCTTC.

V gene TRBV29-1 combines with J gene TRBJ1-3; no firm D call. The germline CDR1 and CDR2 sequences are SQVTM and ANQGSEA. Trimming removed 7 bases from V and 4 bases from J, with 8 bases in between. The CDR3 sequence is 11 residues long. CDR3 nucleotides: TGCAGCGCTTCTTTCGGAAACACCATATATTTT. This codes for CSASFGNTIYF.

CDR3 residues: CATSEWTEVHGYTF. The CDR3 bases are TGTGCCACCAGTGAGTGGACTGAGGTCCATGGCTACACCTTC. This chain joins TRBV24-1 and TRBJ1-2; D unresolved. CDR1 and CDR2 from the germline V gene are KGHDR and SFDVKD. The CDR3 length is 14 residues. Deletions cut 4 bases from V and 6 bases from J, with 14 bases between.

This clonotype was seen only once. At one boundary the junction diverges from the germline segment, which might be a read error. The J gene is TRBJ2-1, the V gene TRBV3-1; D call uncertain. The CDR3 contains 12 residues. Germline CDR1 LGHDT, CDR2 YNNKEL (reference sequence). The CDR3 sequence: CASSQTFNERFF. For the CDR3, the DNA is TGTGCCAGCAGCCAAACTTTTAATGAGCGGTTCTTC.

This sequence joins TRBV20-1 and TRBJ2-1, with D possibly being TRBD2 (6 bases). V was clipped by 8 bases and J by 10 bases, with 24 bases between them. The CDR3 extends over 14 amino acids. CDR1 DFQATT and CDR2 SNEGSKA come from the germline V gene (reference sequence). The CDR3 sequence: CSLLRSSGSGEQFF. For the CDR3, the DNA is TGCAGTCTTCTAAGGTCGAGCGGGTCGGGAGAGCAGTTCTTC.

The V and J genes are TRBV5-1 and TRBJ2-1; a weak D match, TRBD2 (6 bases). CDR3 length: 14 residues. Per the germline V gene, CDR1 is SGHRS and CDR2 is YFSETQ. Trimming cost V 1 base and J 6 bases, with 11 bases left between them. CDR3 sequence (DNA): TGCGCCAGCAGCTTGATTAGCGGTGGCAATGAGCAGTTCTTC. This sequence encodes CASSLISGGNEQFF. Combining the CDR3 with reference TRBV5-1 and TRBJ2-1 gives the whole variable domain KAGVTQTPRYLIKTRGQQVTLSCSPISGHRSVSWYQQTPGQGLQFLFEYFSETQRNKGNFPGRFSGRQFSNSRSEMNVSTLELGDSALYLCASSLISGGNEQFFGPGTRLTVL.

The chain uses TRBV10-1 and TRBJ2-5; 9 nucleotides align to TRBD2. Germline V gene data show CDR1 as WNHNN and CDR2 as SYGVQD (reference sequence). The CDR3 runs 16 residues. With 8 bases clipped from V and 13 bases from J, the junction kept 23 bases outside the gene matches. CDR3 sequence reads: CASSDPRAGGAYERYF. The DNA for the CDR3 is TGCGCCAGCTCAGACCCTCGAGCGGGGGGCGCCTACGAGCGGTACTTC.

Comment on this clonotype: A single base separates this from a much larger clone, so it may be a read error. The rearrangement links TRBV20-1 to TRBJ1-2; D uncertain. This CDR3 comprises 12 residues. V lost 3 bases, J lost 7 bases, and 12 bases lay in between. The V gene's germline CDR1 is DFQATT and CDR2 SNEGSKA (reference sequence). CDR3: CSARVWGGGYTF. The CDR3 DNA sequence: TGCAGTGCTAGGGTGTGGGGAGGTGGCTACACCTTC.

This chain joins TRBV28 and TRBJ2-1, with 8 bases matching TRBD2. Matching the DNA end better, TRBJ2-7 makes the J call doubtful. The CDR3 contains 16 residues. Looked up from germline, CDR1 is MDHEN and CDR2 is SYDVKM. DNA for the CDR3: TGTGCCAGCAGTTTATCAACGGGACTAGTATACAATGGGCAGTACTTC. Protein product: CASSLSTGLVYNGQYF.

The chain joins TRBV5-1 to TRBJ2-5, with D tentatively TRBD2 (5 bases). This CDR3 region has 14 residues. Germline V gene sequence: CDR1 SGHRS, CDR2 YFSETQ. V lost 1 base, J lost 3 bases, and 10 bases lay in between. The CDR3 reads CASSLFGSEETQYF. DNA for the CDR3: TGCGCCAGCAGCTTGTTTGGTAGCGAAGAGACCCAGTACTTC.

The sample holds many counts of this clonotype. This chain links TRBV5-1 with TRBJ2-1, with D tentatively TRBD1 or TRBD2 (6 bases each). This CDR3 has 15 amino acids. V dropped 0 bases and J dropped 7 bases, with 14 bases sitting between them. Germline V lookup: CDR1 SGHRS, CDR2 YFSETQ. This CDR3 reads CASSLEGGRGNEQFF. In DNA, the CDR3 is TGCGCCAGCAGCTTGGAAGGGGGGCGAGGGAATGAGCAGTTCTTC.

V and J are TRBV10-3 and TRBJ1-5; D not certain. Trimming removed 2 bases at V and 5 bases at J, with 4 bases between. From germline, CDR1 is ENHRY and CDR2 SYGVKD. This CDR3 region has 12 residues. The CDR3 bases are TGTGCCATCAGTGAGGCCTATCAGCCCCAGCATTTT. Residues: CAISEAYQPQHF.

This sequence joins TRBV20-1 and TRBJ1-1, with D hard to call. Germline CDR1 DFQATT, CDR2 SNEGSKA (reference sequence). This CDR3 has 11 residues. The V gene lost 3 bases and the J gene lost 5 bases, with 7 bases spanning the gap. CDR3 coding DNA: TGCAGTGCTAGGCCCCGAACTGAAGCTTTCTTT. It translates to CSARPRTEAFF.

This clonotype has more than one count but fewer than ten. The chain has TRBV9 and TRBJ1-5; D gene unclear. The CDR3 has 15 amino acids. The V and J ends lost 4 bases and 0 bases respectively, with 11 bases between them. In germline, CDR1 is SGDLS, CDR2 YYNGEE. CDR3: CASSMSGNSNQPQHF. CDR3 coding DNA: TGTGCCAGCAGCATGTCGGGGAATAGCAATCAGCCCCAGCATTTT.